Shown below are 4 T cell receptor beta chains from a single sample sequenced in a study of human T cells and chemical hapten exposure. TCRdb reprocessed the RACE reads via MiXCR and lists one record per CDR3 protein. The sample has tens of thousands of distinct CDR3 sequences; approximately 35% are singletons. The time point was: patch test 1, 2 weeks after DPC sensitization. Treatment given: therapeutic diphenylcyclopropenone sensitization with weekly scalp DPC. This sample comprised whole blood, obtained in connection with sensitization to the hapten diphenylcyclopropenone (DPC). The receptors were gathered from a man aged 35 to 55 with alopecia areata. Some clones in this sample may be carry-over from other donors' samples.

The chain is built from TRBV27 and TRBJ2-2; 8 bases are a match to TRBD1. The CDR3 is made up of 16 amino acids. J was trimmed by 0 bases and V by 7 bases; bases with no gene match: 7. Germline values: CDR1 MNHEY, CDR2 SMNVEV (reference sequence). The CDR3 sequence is CASTIRTGTNTGELFF. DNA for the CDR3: TGTGCCAGCACGATCAGGACAGGGACGAACACCGGGGAGCTGTTTTTT.

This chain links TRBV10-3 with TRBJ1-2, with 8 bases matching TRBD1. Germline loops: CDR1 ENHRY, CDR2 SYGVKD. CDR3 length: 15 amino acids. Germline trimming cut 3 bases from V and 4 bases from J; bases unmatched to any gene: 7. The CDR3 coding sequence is TGTGCCATCAGTGATGCGACAGGGGAGGGCTATGGCTACACCTTC. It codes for CAISDATGEGYGYTF.

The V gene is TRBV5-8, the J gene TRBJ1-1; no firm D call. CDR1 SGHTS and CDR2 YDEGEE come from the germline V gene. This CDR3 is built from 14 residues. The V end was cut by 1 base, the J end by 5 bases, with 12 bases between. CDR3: CASSLSGLRTEAFF. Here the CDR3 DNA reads TGTGCCAGCAGCTTGTCCGGGTTGAGGACTGAAGCTTTCTTT.

CDR3 sequence (DNA): TGTGCCAGCGGCGGCCTAGCGCGTCTCGAGCAGTACTTC. Residues: CASGGLARLEQYF. The chain has TRBV27 and TRBJ2-7; tentative D call: TRBD2 (6 bases). CDR3 length: 13 amino acids. Per germline, CDR1 MNHEY and CDR2 SMNVEV (reference sequence). V lost 8 bases to trimming and J lost 6 bases, with 17 bases between them.